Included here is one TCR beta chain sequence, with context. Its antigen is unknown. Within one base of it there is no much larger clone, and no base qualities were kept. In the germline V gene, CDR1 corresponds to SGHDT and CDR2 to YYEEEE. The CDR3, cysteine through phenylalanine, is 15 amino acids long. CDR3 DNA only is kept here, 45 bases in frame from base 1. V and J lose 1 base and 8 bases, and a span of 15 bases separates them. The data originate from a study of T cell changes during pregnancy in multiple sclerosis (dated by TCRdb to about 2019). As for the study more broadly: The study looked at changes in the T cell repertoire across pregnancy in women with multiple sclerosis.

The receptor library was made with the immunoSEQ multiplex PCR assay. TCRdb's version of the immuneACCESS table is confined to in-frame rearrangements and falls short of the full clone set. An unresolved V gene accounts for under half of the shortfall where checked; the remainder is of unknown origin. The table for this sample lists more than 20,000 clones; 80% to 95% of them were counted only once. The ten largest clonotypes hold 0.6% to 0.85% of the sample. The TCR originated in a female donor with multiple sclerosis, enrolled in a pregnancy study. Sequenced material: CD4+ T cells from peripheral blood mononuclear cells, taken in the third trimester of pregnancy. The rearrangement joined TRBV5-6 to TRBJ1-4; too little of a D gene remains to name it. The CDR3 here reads CASSLKTLYKEKLFF. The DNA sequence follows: TGTGCCAGCAGCTTGAAAACCCTTTACAAGGAAAAACTGTTTTTT.